Shown below are 13 T cell receptor beta chains from a single sample sequenced in a study of CD8 T cells in Susac syndrome. Reverse transcription of about 0.5 to 1 ug RNA was carried out with random hexamers. TCRdb independently ran MiXCR on the immunoSEQ multiplex PCR reads; one entry per CDR3 protein. The sample holds approximately 100,000 distinct CDR3 sequences; 85% to 95% are singletons and the top ten take around 0.12%. Sequencing was performed on CD8+ T cells from PBMCs. All receptors derive from a human donor in good health.

The V call is TRBV5-1, the J call TRBJ1-4, with 10 bases fitting TRBD1. The germline V gene has CDR1 SGHRS and CDR2 YFSETQ. The CDR3 consists of 13 residues. Trimming cost V 2 bases and J 10 bases; bases outside gene matches: 2. DNA for the CDR3: TGCGCCAGCAGCTTCGGACAGGGGGGAAAACTGTTTTTT. Amino acids: CASSFGQGGKLFF.

This chain connects TRBV15 to TRBJ2-5; 9 bases fit TRBD1. CDR1 and CDR2 (germline): LNHNV, YYDKDF (reference sequence). The CDR3 is 14 amino acids. Losses at the gene ends were 3 bases for V and 4 bases for J; bases not matched to a gene: 3. This chain's CDR3 is CATSSGQGRETQYF. The CDR3 DNA is TGTGCCACCAGCAGCGGACAGGGGAGAGAGACCCAGTACTTC.

This clonotype appeared once. In DNA form, the CDR3 reads TGTGCCAGCAGCGCCTTCCTCCTGGGGACCCAGTACTTC. Translating it yields CASSAFLLGTQYF. The V and J genes are TRBV3-1 and TRBJ2-5, with D uncertain. The CDR3 runs 13 residues. The V and J ends lost 5 bases and 7 bases respectively, with 14 bases between them. CDR1 is LGHDT, CDR2 YNNKEL, per germline (reference sequence).

CDR3 in DNA: TGCAGCGTACCCCGGGATGGGGACTATGGCTACACCTTC. Protein sequence: CSVPRDGDYGYTF. This chain uses TRBV29-1 with TRBJ1-2; D call uncertain. Per germline, CDR1 SQVTM and CDR2 ANQGSEA. The length of the CDR3 is 13 residues. Between the trimmed V and J ends, which lost 6 bases and 3 bases, there was a span of 14 bases.

The J gene is TRBJ2-5, the V gene TRBV12-3 or TRBV12-4; D tentatively fits TRBD1 or TRBD2 (6 bases each). Trimming removed 8 bases from V and 7 bases from J, with 20 bases in between. The CDR3 loop spans 14 amino acids. The CDR3 region is CASRPVGGTGTQYF. CDR3 in DNA: TGTGCCAGCCGACCCGTGGGGGGCACAGGGACCCAGTACTTC.

The chain joins TRBV20-1 to TRBJ1-2; D call uncertain. With 6 bases removed from V and 1 base from J, the gap between germline ends came to 12 bases. CDR3 length: 13 residues. The germline V gene has CDR1 DFQATT and CDR2 SNEGSKA (reference sequence). As DNA, the CDR3 is TGCAGTGCCGATCCGTCGGGTAACTATGGCTACACCTTC. It encodes CSADPSGNYGYTF.

The chain uses TRBV19 and TRBJ1-1; D is ambiguous. Trimming stripped 6 bases from V and 5 bases from J, with 13 bases between. Germline CDR1 and CDR2: LNHDA and SQIVND (reference sequence). This CDR3 is 13 amino acids long. The CDR3 reads CASRTGLGTEAFF. CDR3 DNA: TGTGCCAGTAGGACCGGGCTGGGAACTGAAGCTTTCTTT.

The chain recombines TRBV5-1 with TRBJ2-7; tentatively, D is TRBD2 (5 bases). Trimming took 4 bases from V and 2 from J, leaving 16 bases between them. The CDR3 sequence is 15 residues long. The V gene's germline CDR1 is SGHRS and CDR2 YFSETQ. Written as DNA, the CDR3 is TGCGCCAGCAGCCCCGACGGAGGAAGGCCCTACGAGCAGTACTTC. Its protein is CASSPDGGRPYEQYF.

DNA for the CDR3: TGTGCCAGCAGCCAGGGACTAGCGGGCACAGATACGCAGTATTTT. Translated, it gives CASSQGLAGTDTQYF. The rearrangement uses TRBV4-2 and TRBJ2-3; 11 nucleotides align to TRBD2. CDR1 and CDR2 (germline): LGHNA, YNFKEQ. Losses at the gene ends were 3 bases for V and 1 base for J; bases not matched to a gene: 0. The CDR3 sequence is 15 residues long.

The chain carries TRBV4-1 and TRBJ1-1; tentative D call: TRBD1 (6 bases). The V end was cut by 2 bases, the J end by 4 bases, with 11 bases between. The V gene's germline CDR1 is MGHRA and CDR2 YSYEKL. This CDR3 is 14 amino acids long. Here the CDR3 reads CASSQNRGGTEAFF. The CDR3 coding sequence is TGCGCCAGCAGCCAAAACCGAGGGGGCACTGAAGCTTTCTTT.

The chain recombines TRBV29-1 with TRBJ2-1; D not resolved. CDR3 length equals 12 residues. Germline CDR1 and CDR2: SQVTM and ANQGSEA. The V end was cut by 5 bases, the J end by 7 bases, with 12 bases between. Written as DNA, the CDR3 is TGCAGCGTTTTATGGGGAAGGAATGAGCAGTTCTTC. Its translation: CSVLWGRNEQFF.

This chain connects TRBV29-1 to TRBJ2-7, with TRBD1 matching over 10 bases. Trimming cost V 4 bases and J 4 bases; bases outside gene matches: 7. CDR1 and CDR2 (germline): SQVTM, ANQGSEA. The CDR3 totals 14 residues. DNA for the CDR3: TGCAGCGTTGCCGGGACAGGGGACCTGTACGAGCAGTACTTC. This encodes CSVAGTGDLYEQYF.

The J gene is TRBJ1-1, the V gene TRBV7-9, with D hard to call. Germline values: CDR1 SEHNR, CDR2 FQNEAQ (reference sequence). This CDR3 has 13 residues. V gave up 2 bases and J gave up 6 bases, with 10 bases separating them. CDR3 sequence reads: CASSLRGAAEAFF. The CDR3 coding sequence is TGTGCCAGCAGCTTACGGGGTGCGGCTGAAGCTTTCTTT.